This T cell receptor (beta chain) was obtained from a study of cytomegalovirus exposure and HLA in healthy donors. Findings and caveats of the study: The classifier, whose performance was assessed in both the original and validation cohorts, reportedly diagnosed cytomegalovirus status with high specificity and sensitivity. In vitro, a few CMV-associated chains proved specific for CMV antigens.

Researchers ran the PCR with 60 Vbeta and 13 Jbeta primers. Libraries were prepared by immunoSEQ multiplex PCR; TCRdb keeps only in-frame clonotypes and omits some of them. Among about 160,000 clones listed, approximately 70% were seen once. With respect to this clone: Its target is unknown.

Trimming removed 7 bases from V and 0 bases from J; junction bases left unmatched: 6. The CDR3 covers 15 residues. CDR1 is SGHTA, CDR2 FQGNSA, per germline. The sample taken for sequencing was PBMCs. The chain recombines TRBV7-2 with TRBJ2-3; 8 nucleotides align to TRBD2. The receptor comes from a woman between 40 and 55 years old in good health and CMV-seropositive. The CDR3 sequence: CASTHRGGSTDTQYF. The CDR3 DNA reads TGTGCCAGCACCCACCGGGGGGGGAGCACAGATACGCAGTATTTT.